The 5 T cell receptor beta chains below come from one sample, sequenced in a study of Graves' ophthalmopathy and Graves' hyperthyroidism (dated by TCRdb to the late 2010s). Sequencer: Illumina HiSeq 2000. For repertoire sequencing, TCR beta CDR3 regions were amplified from RNA transcripts. A first-round RT-PCR used HTBI primers with the Qiagen OneStep RT-PCR kit, followed by a second-round multiplex PCR, size selection and purification. TCRdb redid the processing of the public reads, applying fastp at Q25 and MiXCR, and retained in-frame beta chains. Every entry covers one CDR3 protein and lists the most common genes and DNA from its rows. The sample has approximately 460,000 distinct CDR3 sequences on record, 13% to 15% of them singletons. Clones ranked in the top ten supply over 7.5% of the sample. The sample was blood. These TCRs come from a woman aged 25-40 years with Graves' ophthalmopathy. Donor details come from another sample of the same person, matched by shared clones.

Written as DNA, the CDR3 is TGTGCCAGCAGCTTGTCGGGGGAAACCTCCTACGAGCAGTACTTC. Translating it yields CASSLSGETSYEQYF. V gene TRBV3-1 combines with J gene TRBJ2-7; D possibly corresponds to TRBD2 (6 bases). Trimming took 5 bases from V and 0 from J, leaving 14 bases between them. Germline V gene sequence: CDR1 LGHDT, CDR2 YNNKEL (reference sequence). This CDR3 is 15 amino acids long.

This clonotype has only a few counts. The chain joins TRBV11-2 to TRBJ2-7, with a tentative D call TRBD2 (6 bases). From germline, CDR1 is SGHAT and CDR2 FQNNGV. With 5 bases removed from V and 6 bases from J, the gap between germline ends came to 20 bases. The length of the CDR3 is 15 residues. The CDR3 protein is CASSPDAAGIREQYF. In DNA, the CDR3 is TGTGCCAGCAGCCCGGACGCTGCGGGAATTCGCGAGCAGTACTTC.

This clonotype was found a few times. J is TRBJ2-5 and V is TRBV6-1; TRBD2 matches at 7 bases. The CDR3 consists of 15 residues. From germline, CDR1 is MNHNS and CDR2 SASEGT. V was clipped by 2 bases and J by 2 bases; unmatched bases: 5. In DNA form, the CDR3 reads TGTGCCAGCAGTGAACGGCTAGCGGTACAAGAGACCCAGTACTTC. Translation: CASSERLAVQETQYF.

Many counts were recorded for this clonotype. The rearrangement uses TRBV10-3 and TRBJ1-5; no clear D. This CDR3 region has 14 residues. From germline, CDR1 is ENHRY and CDR2 SYGVKD. V gave up 3 bases and J gave up 0 bases, with 6 bases separating them. The CDR3 DNA is TGTGCCATCAGTGATGGTAATAGCAATCAGCCCCAGCATTTT. This sequence encodes CAISDGNSNQPQHF.

This clonotype was found many times. This sequence joins TRBV12-3 or TRBV12-4 and TRBJ2-5; 9 nucleotides align to TRBD1. The length of the CDR3 is 17 residues. The V and J ends lost 3 bases and 4 bases, in that order; junction bases with no gene match: 12. The CDR3 loop is CASSFFTGGILVETQYF. CDR3 in DNA: TGTGCCAGCAGTTTTTTTACAGGGGGCATATTGGTAGAGACCCAGTACTTC.